The subject of this entry is one T cell receptor beta chain. Its antigen is not identified. The data derive from a study of cytomegalovirus exposure and HLA in healthy donors. From germline, CDR1 is LGHNA and CDR2 YSLEER. CDR3 length: 15 residues. V was clipped by 4 bases and J by 6 bases; unmatched bases: 6. Whole-study findings and limits: Upon later analysis, HLA-associated TCR beta chains proved more clonally expanded than other, equally common chains.

It was with 60 Vbeta and 13 Jbeta primers that the PCR ran. TCRdb keeps only in-frame clones here, not all; method: immunoSEQ multiplex PCR. The data hold over 150,000 clones, with roughly four fifths observed a single time. V usage is TRBV4-3 and J usage is TRBJ2-1, with 10 bases lining up with TRBD2. The sample was PBMCs. The sequence came from a man aged 18-30 years in good health and CMV-seronegative. Here the CDR3 DNA reads TGCGCCAGCAGCCGCCTAGCGGGAGCCATCAATGAGCAGTTCTTC. Translated, it gives CASSRLAGAINEQFF.